The 14 T cell receptor beta chains below come from one sample, sequenced in a study of cytomegalovirus exposure and HLA in healthy donors (dated by TCRdb to about 2017). Libraries came from the immunoSEQ multiplex PCR assay. The multiplex PCR relied on a mix of 60 forward primers for TCR Vbeta segments and 13 reverse primers for TCR Jbeta segments. TCRdb carries this immuneACCESS record with in-frame sequences only. Its versions omit some clonotypes, under half of them owing to an unresolved V gene in the studies checked, with the rest unexplained. For this sample, the table gives approximately 37,000 clones. 7.5% to 9.5% of the sample is in the top ten clones. The sample consisted of PBMCs. These receptor sequences come from a man aged 40-49 years in good health and CMV-seropositive.

V is TRBV2 and J is TRBJ2-5; 7 bases are shared with TRBD2. The CDR3 extends over 16 amino acids. Germline V lookup: CDR1 SNHLY, CDR2 FYNNEI. V gave up 6 bases and J gave up 5 bases; unmatched junction bases: 15. CDR3 sequence: CASRSMWGGRNETQYF. The DNA of the CDR3 is TGTGCCAGCAGGTCGATGTGGGGCGGGAGAAACGAGACCCAGTACTTC.

The chain is built from TRBV6-5 and TRBJ2-4; the match to TRBD1 covers 7 bases. CDR3 length: 14 amino acids. The germline gives CDR1 MNHEY, CDR2 SVGAGI. Trimming removed 8 bases from V and 4 bases from J; junction bases left unmatched: 8. This CDR3 is CASSFRQGKNIQYF. Written as DNA, the CDR3 is TGTGCCAGCTCCTTTCGACAGGGAAAAAACATTCAGTACTTC.

This chain links TRBV2 with TRBJ2-1; TRBD2 aligns across 16 bases. Trimming cost V 6 bases and J 10 bases; bases outside gene matches: 9. The CDR3 consists of 16 residues. Germline V lookup: CDR1 SNHLY, CDR2 FYNNEI. The CDR3 is CASSFSGTSGRGEQFF. CDR3 in DNA: TGTGCCAGCAGCTTTTCCGGGACTAGCGGGAGGGGCGAGCAGTTCTTC.

The chain has TRBV7-2 and TRBJ2-7, with a weak D call TRBD2 (5 bases). V was pared by 5 bases and J by 3 bases, with 14 bases between. The CDR3 length is 14 residues. CDR1 is SGHTA, CDR2 FQGNSA, per germline. CDR3 sequence: CASSDPQRDYEQYF. CDR3 bases: TGTGCCAGCAGCGACCCCCAGAGGGACTACGAGCAGTACTTC.

The chain is built from TRBV2 and TRBJ1-6; a weak D match, TRBD1 (5 bases). V lost 6 bases, J lost 10 bases, and 16 bases lay in between. Germline V gene data show CDR1 as SNHLY and CDR2 as FYNNEI. The CDR3 covers 14 residues. The CDR3 DNA sequence: TGTGCCAGCAGGGGGCGGGGTGGAAGATCACCCCTCCACTTT. This translates into CASRGRGGRSPLHF.

The V and J genes are TRBV14 and TRBJ2-7, with D perhaps TRBD1 (6 bases). This CDR3 is 13 amino acids long. Germline assignment: CDR1 SGHDN and CDR2 FVKESK. Trimming cost V 5 bases and J 7 bases, with 15 bases left between them. CDR3: CASSTGIWTEQYF. CDR3 in DNA: TGTGCCAGCAGCACAGGGATATGGACAGAGCAGTACTTC.

This rearrangement joins TRBV7-9 to TRBJ1-2, with a tentative D call TRBD1 (6 bases). V gave up 1 base and J gave up 5 bases, with 14 bases separating them. CDR3 length: 15 amino acids. CDR1 is SEHNR, CDR2 FQNEAQ, per germline (reference sequence). CDR3 loop: CASSLGAGDLYGYTF. CDR3 bases: TGTGCCAGCAGCTTAGGGGCAGGGGATCTTTATGGCTACACCTTC.

The rearrangement links TRBV6-1 to TRBJ1-2; D is uncertain. From germline, CDR1 is MNHNS and CDR2 SASEGT. This CDR3 comprises 13 residues. V lost 5 bases and J lost 5, with 12 bases in between. As DNA, the CDR3 is TGTGCCAGCAGTACATACGGAGAATATGGCTACACCTTC. This encodes CASSTYGEYGYTF.

A remark on this clone: A read error may account for a junction end that differs from germline. The chain recombines TRBV30 with TRBJ2-1, with D tentatively TRBD2 (5 bases). In germline, CDR1 is GTSNPN, CDR2 SVGIG (reference sequence). There are 11 residues in the CDR3. The chain's CDR3 is CARRPWGAWFF. CDR3 sequence (DNA): TGTGCCAGGAGGCCCTGGGGAGCCTGGTTCTTC. The whole variable domain, remainder taken from reference TRBV30 and TRBJ2-1, is SQTIHQWPATLVQPVGSPLSLECTVEGTSNPNLYWYRQAAGRGLQLLFYSVGIGQISSEVPQNLSASRPQDRQFILSSKKLLLSDSGFYLCARRPWGAWFFGPGTRLTVL.

V usage is TRBV19 and J usage is TRBJ1-5, with 8 bases identical to TRBD1. V was pared by 5 bases and J by 1 base, with 7 bases of the junction left unmatched. CDR1 and CDR2 (germline): LNHDA, SQIVND (reference sequence). The CDR3 covers 16 residues. CDR3 nucleotides: TGTGCCAGTAGTTTACGGACAGGGACAAGCAATCAGCCCCAGCATTTT. Translated, it gives CASSLRTGTSNQPQHF.

This chain joins TRBV2 and TRBJ2-1; TRBD2 agrees at 10 bases. V gave up 5 bases and J gave up 8 bases; unmatched junction bases: 6. This CDR3 has 14 residues. Germline V gives CDR1 SNHLY, CDR2 FYNNEI. This CDR3 reads CASSLTSGIDEQFF. As DNA, the CDR3 is TGTGCCAGCAGTTTAACTAGCGGGATCGATGAGCAGTTCTTC. The full variable domain, completed using reference TRBV2 and TRBJ2-1, is EPEVTQTPSHQVTQMGQEVILRCVPISNHLYFYWYRQILGQKVEFLVSFYNNEISEKSEIFDDQFSVERPDGSNFTLKIRSTKLEDSAMYFCASSLTSGIDEQFFGPGTRLTVL.

The V and J genes are TRBV21-1 and TRBJ2-3; whether TRBD2, the table's D call, matches the DNA was not checked. TRBV21-1 is assigned pseudogene status. The CDR3 has 17 amino acids. This CDR3 is CASSKEISLMGSDTQYF. DNA of the CDR3: TGTGCCAGCAGCAAAGAAATTAGCCTCATGGGTTCAGATACGCAGTATTTT.

The chain combines TRBV4-3 with TRBJ2-6, with D perhaps matching TRBD2 (5 bases). This CDR3 spans 16 amino acids. Germline CDR1 LGHNA, CDR2 YSLEER. V was clipped by 0 bases and J by 1 base, with 7 bases between them. In nucleotides, the CDR3 is TGCGCCAGCAGCCAAGAAGAGGGTTCTGGGGCCAACGTCCTGACTTTC. Encoded protein: CASSQEEGSGANVLTF.

Points on this clone: Mismatch with germline at one junction end may stem from a read error. The rearrangement joins TRBV7-3 to TRBJ2-5, with TRBD2 matching over 8 bases. CDR3 size: 16 residues. Germline CDR1 and CDR2: SGHTA and FQGTGA. The CDR3 spells CASSLTGGGPQETQYF. CDR3 coding DNA: TGTGCCAGCAGTTTAACAGGCGGGGGGCCGCAAGAGACCCAGTACTTC.